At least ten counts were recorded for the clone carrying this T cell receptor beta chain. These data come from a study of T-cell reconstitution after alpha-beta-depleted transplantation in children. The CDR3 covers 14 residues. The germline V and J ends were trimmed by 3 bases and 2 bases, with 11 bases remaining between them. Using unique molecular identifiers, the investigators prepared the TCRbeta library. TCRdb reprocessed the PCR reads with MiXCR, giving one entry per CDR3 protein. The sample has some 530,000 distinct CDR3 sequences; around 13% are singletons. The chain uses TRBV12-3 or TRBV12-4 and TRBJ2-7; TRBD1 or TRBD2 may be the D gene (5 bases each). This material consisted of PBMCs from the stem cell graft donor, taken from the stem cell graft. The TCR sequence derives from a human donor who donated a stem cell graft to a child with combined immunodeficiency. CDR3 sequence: CASSFFRDPYEQYF. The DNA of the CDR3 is TGTGCCAGCAGTTTTTTCAGGGACCCCTACGAGCAGTACTTC.